These 26 T cell receptor beta chains originate from one sample sequenced in a study of blood T cell repertoires in COVID-19. Only in-frame clones appear in the TCRdb table, and some are missing; sequencing was by immunoSEQ multiplex PCR. The repertoire holds 100,000 to 150,000 clones, with roughly 85% as singletons. The specimen sequenced was peripheral blood. The receptors here all came from an elderly man with active or convalescent COVID-19.

The chain is built from TRBV7-8 and TRBJ2-7; TRBD2 might be the D (7 bases). Trimming cost V 4 bases and J 0 bases, with 22 bases left between them. CDR3 size: 18 residues. Germline-derived CDR1 and CDR2 are SGHVS and FQNEAQ. The CDR3 protein is CASSSSLAGAPTSYEQYF. In DNA form, the CDR3 reads TGTGCCAGCAGCTCCAGTCTCGCGGGGGCCCCAACCTCCTACGAGCAGTACTTC. Variable domain in full (rest from reference TRBV7-8 and TRBJ2-7): GAGVSQSPRYKVAKRGQDVALRCDPISGHVSLFWYQQALGQGPEFLTYFQNEAQLDKSGLPSDRFFAERPEGSVSTLKIQRTQQEDSAVYLCASSSSLAGAPTSYEQYFGPGTRLTVT.

The chain recombines TRBV6-5 with TRBJ2-7; 11 nucleotides match TRBD2. This CDR3 contains 15 residues. The trim removed 6 bases at V and 2 bases at J, leaving 6 bases unmatched. Germline CDR1 and CDR2: MNHEY and SVGAGI. The CDR3 reads CASRRGTSGAYEQYF. The CDR3 DNA sequence: TGTGCCAGCAGGCGCGGGACTAGCGGAGCCTACGAGCAGTACTTC.

The chain employs TRBV2 and TRBJ2-7, with a possible D match to TRBD1 (5 bases). The germline V gene has CDR1 SNHLY and CDR2 FYNNEI. This CDR3 region has 14 residues. V lost 8 bases to trimming and J lost 0 bases, with 14 bases between them. This CDR3 is CASQGQGISYEQYF. The DNA of the CDR3 is TGTGCCAGCCAAGGGCAGGGAATCTCCTACGAGCAGTACTTC.

V usage is TRBV28 and J usage is TRBJ2-1, with 7 bases lining up with TRBD1. The V gene end was trimmed by 7 bases and the J gene end by 5 bases; junction bases not matched to a gene: 20. The CDR3 is made up of 18 amino acids. Germline CDR1 is MDHEN and CDR2 is SYDVKM. The CDR3 nucleotides are TGTGCCAGCACCCCCTTCCGAGTCAGGGGGTTTCCCGACAATGAGCAGTTCTTC. Residues: CASTPFRVRGFPDNEQFF.

V is TRBV6-5 and J is TRBJ2-3, with 11 nucleotides matching TRBD2. The germline gives CDR1 MNHEY, CDR2 SVGAGI. V lost 4 bases, J lost 6 bases, and 9 bases stayed unmatched. The CDR3 is 16 amino acids. The CDR3, as DNA: TGTGCCAGCAGTTCCGGACTAGCGGGCGGCCCGGATACGCAGTATTTT. Amino acid sequence: CASSSGLAGGPDTQYF.

The CDR3 spells CAISESEGTQPQHF. As DNA, the CDR3 is TGTGCCATCAGTGAGTCGGAGGGGACCCAGCCCCAGCATTTT. The rearrangement links TRBV10-3 to TRBJ1-5; D perhaps matches TRBD1 (5 bases). The CDR3 has 14 amino acids. Germline assignment: CDR1 ENHRY and CDR2 SYGVKD. The V end was cut by 0 bases, the J end by 7 bases, with 10 bases between.

The chain has TRBV3-1 (or the pseudogene TRBV3-2) and TRBJ2-3; a weak D match, TRBD2 (5 bases). Germline values: CDR1 LGHDT, CDR2 YNNKEL (reference sequence). Trimming took 4 bases from V and 4 from J, leaving 12 bases between them. The CDR3 runs to 14 residues. This chain's CDR3 is CASSLSRGADTQYF. CDR3 in DNA: TGTGCCAGCAGCCTCTCCCGGGGAGCAGATACGCAGTATTTT.

The chain combines TRBV5-4 with TRBJ2-7; perhaps TRBD1 as D (5 bases). From germline, CDR1 is SGHNT and CDR2 YYREEE (reference sequence). This CDR3 region has 14 residues. V was clipped by 1 base and J by 0 bases, with 8 bases between them. CDR3 sequence (DNA): TGTGCCAGCAGCTTGCAGGGTATCTCCTACGAGCAGTACTTC. It encodes CASSLQGISYEQYF.

The CDR3, as DNA: TGTGCCAGCTTATCCCCGAGGGTGTCGGAGACCCAGTACTTC. Protein product: CASLSPRVSETQYF. The J gene is TRBJ2-5, the V gene TRBV25-1; D is perhaps TRBD2 (5 bases). With 8 bases removed from V and 5 bases from J, the gap between germline ends came to 18 bases. The CDR3 runs 14 residues. The germline V gene has CDR1 MGHDK and CDR2 SYGVNS.

The V gene is TRBV27, the J gene TRBJ2-5, with 9 bases identical to TRBD2. J was trimmed by 4 bases and V by 0 bases; bases with no gene match: 6. Germline CDR1 MNHEY, CDR2 SMNVEV (reference sequence). The CDR3 covers 16 residues. CDR3 sequence: CASSLSGGRATETQYF. CDR3 nucleotides: TGTGCCAGCAGTTTATCGGGCGGGAGGGCCACAGAGACCCAGTACTTC.

The chain links TRBV9 to TRBJ2-2, with 9 nucleotides matching TRBD1. V was clipped by 0 bases and J by 5 bases; unmatched bases: 5. CDR3 length: 16 residues. The germline CDR1 and CDR2 sequences are SGDLS and YYNGEE. CDR3 residues: CASSVVDRGGTGELFF. The CDR3 DNA sequence: TGTGCCAGCAGCGTAGTGGACAGGGGTGGAACCGGGGAGCTGTTTTTT.

J is TRBJ1-2 and V is TRBV19, with D hard to call. This CDR3 region has 13 residues. V lost 3 bases and J 2 bases, leaving 7 bases between the germline ends. Per germline, CDR1 LNHDA and CDR2 SQIVND (reference sequence). The CDR3 DNA sequence: TGTGCCAGTAGTATCGACAAAAACTATGGCTACACCTTC. It yields the protein CASSIDKNYGYTF.

The rearrangement links TRBV6-2 or TRBV6-3 to TRBJ1-1; D may be TRBD1 (5 bases). Trimming pared 0 bases from V and 4 bases from J, leaving 15 bases between. The CDR3 runs to 16 residues. Germline CDR1 reads MNHEY; CDR2 reads SVGEGT. The CDR3 protein is CASSYSAGQRGTEAFF. As DNA, the CDR3 is TGTGCCAGCAGTTACTCAGCGGGGCAGCGGGGCACTGAAGCTTTCTTT.

The V gene is TRBV7-9, the J gene TRBJ2-7, with 14 bases aligning to TRBD2. Germline-derived CDR1 and CDR2 are SEHNR and FQNEAQ (reference sequence). V lost 5 bases, J lost 5 bases, and 5 bases stayed unmatched. The CDR3 runs 15 residues. The CDR3 DNA sequence: TGTGCCAGCAGCCCCGGGGGACTAGCGGGAGACGAGCAGTACTTC. Its protein product is CASSPGGLAGDEQYF.

The gene calls are TRBV6-5 and TRBJ1-1, with D tentatively TRBD1 (6 bases). This CDR3 contains 11 residues. Germline V gives CDR1 MNHEY, CDR2 SVGAGI. Trimming pared 8 bases from V and 4 bases from J, leaving 8 bases between. CDR3 amino acids: CASLGGTEAFF. CDR3 nucleotides: TGTGCCAGCCTAGGGGGCACTGAAGCTTTCTTT.

CDR3 protein: CATWDRGYEAFF. DNA for the CDR3: TGTGCCACTTGGGACAGGGGTTATGAAGCTTTCTTT. V gene TRBV6-5 combines with J gene TRBJ1-1; 10 nucleotides agree with TRBD1. Germline V gene data show CDR1 as MNHEY and CDR2 as SVGAGI. The CDR3 totals 12 residues. J gave up 7 bases and V 10 bases, and 6 bases lay outside the gene matches.

The rearrangement joins TRBV5-1 to TRBJ2-3; the match to TRBD2 covers 14 bases. Germline-derived CDR1 and CDR2 are SGHRS and YFSETQ. The CDR3 totals 18 residues. J gave up 1 base and V 4 bases, and 8 bases lay outside the gene matches. Here the CDR3 reads CASSRGTSGGKGTDTQYF. The CDR3 region has the DNA TGCGCCAGCAGCCGCGGGACTAGCGGGGGTAAAGGCACAGATACGCAGTATTTT.

V gene TRBV6-4 combines with J gene TRBJ2-1, with 9 bases that match TRBD2. Germline V lookup: CDR1 MRHNA, CDR2 SNTAGT. The CDR3 runs to 15 residues. V gave up 0 bases and J gave up 5 bases; unmatched junction bases: 2. The chain's CDR3 is CASSDSLAGNNEQFF. DNA for the CDR3: TGTGCCAGCAGTGACTCACTAGCGGGTAACAATGAGCAGTTCTTC.

The chain joins TRBV4-1 to TRBJ2-7; TRBD1 aligns across 8 bases. The CDR3 totals 15 residues. The germline V gene has CDR1 MGHRA and CDR2 YSYEKL. V shed 0 bases and J 7 bases; nucleotides not matched to a gene: 8. The CDR3 DNA reads TGCGCCAGCAGCCAAGAGACAGGGGCCTGGAGAGAGCAGTACTTC. Translated: CASSQETGAWREQYF.

The rearrangement joins TRBV29-1 to TRBJ2-3, with D possibly being TRBD2 (5 bases). Trimming took off 6 bases at V and 6 bases at J, with 16 bases between the two ends. The CDR3 extends over 13 amino acids. CDR1 and CDR2 from the germline V gene are SQVTM and ANQGSEA. The CDR3 protein is CSVRGQAGDTQYF. CDR3 DNA: TGCAGCGTACGAGGGCAGGCTGGGGATACGCAGTATTTT.

This clone was detected only a few times. The J gene is TRBJ1-4, the V gene TRBV11-2; the D gene is possibly TRBD1 (6 bases). V lost 5 bases and J 7 bases, leaving 17 bases between the germline ends. This CDR3 spans 15 amino acids. The V gene's germline CDR1 is SGHAT and CDR2 FQNNGV. The CDR3 reads CASSVQGGSGEKLFF. The CDR3 DNA sequence: TGTGCCAGCAGCGTACAGGGTGGATCAGGTGAAAAACTGTTTTTT. The variable domain in full, completed from reference TRBV11-2 and TRBJ1-4, reads EAGVAQSPRYKIIEKRQSVAFWCNPISGHATLYWYQQILGQGPKLLIQFQNNGVVDDSQLPKDRFSAERLKGVDSTLKIQPAKLEDSAVYLCASSVQGGSGEKLFFGSGTQLSVL.

Concerning this clone: The junction shows a germline mismatch at one end, possibly a read error. The genes are TRBV6-5 and TRBJ2-7; 12 bases line up with TRBD2. The CDR3 runs 16 residues. From germline, CDR1 is MNHEY and CDR2 SVGAGI. CDR3 nucleotide sequence: TGTGCCAGCAGATACTCTGGACTAGCGGGATCATACGAGCAGTACTTC. This translates into CASRYSGLAGSYEQYF.

This rearrangement joins TRBV18 to TRBJ2-1; TRBD1 matches at 11 bases. The CDR3 length is 16 residues. The germline V gene encodes CDR1 KGHSH and CDR2 LQKENI. V was clipped by 3 bases and J by 4 bases; unmatched bases: 5. CDR3 DNA sequence: TGTGCCAGCTCACCCCGAGGGACAGGGGGGTACAATGAGCAGTTCTTC. Translation gives CASSPRGTGGYNEQFF.

In its sample, this clone was seen once. The rearrangement joins TRBV5-4 to TRBJ1-4, with 8 bases identical to TRBD1. The CDR3 has 15 amino acids. J lost 8 bases, V lost 3 bases, and 9 bases had no gene match. Germline lookup yields CDR1 SGHNT and CDR2 YYREEE (reference sequence). CDR3 coding DNA: TGTGCCAGCAGCTCGACAGGGGCCCTCAACGAAAAACTGTTTTTT. The encoded protein is CASSSTGALNEKLFF.

V is TRBV6-5 and J is TRBJ1-2, with 7 bases matching TRBD1. The J segment lost 1 base and the V segment lost 5 bases, leaving 4 bases of the junction unmatched. CDR1 MNHEY and CDR2 SVGAGI come from the germline V gene. This CDR3 is built from 14 residues. The CDR3 DNA sequence: TGTGCCAGCAGTCCGACAGGGCTTAACTATGGCTACACCTTC. This translates into CASSPTGLNYGYTF.

The chain joins TRBV13 to TRBJ1-2, with 7 bases that match TRBD1. With V trimmed by 5 bases and J by 3 bases, 6 bases remained unmatched. The germline V gene encodes CDR1 PRHDT and CDR2 FYEKMQ (reference sequence). CDR3 size: 14 residues. The CDR3, as DNA: TGTGCCAGCAGCATCGGACAGGTAGACTATGGCTACACCTTC. Translated: CASSIGQVDYGYTF.